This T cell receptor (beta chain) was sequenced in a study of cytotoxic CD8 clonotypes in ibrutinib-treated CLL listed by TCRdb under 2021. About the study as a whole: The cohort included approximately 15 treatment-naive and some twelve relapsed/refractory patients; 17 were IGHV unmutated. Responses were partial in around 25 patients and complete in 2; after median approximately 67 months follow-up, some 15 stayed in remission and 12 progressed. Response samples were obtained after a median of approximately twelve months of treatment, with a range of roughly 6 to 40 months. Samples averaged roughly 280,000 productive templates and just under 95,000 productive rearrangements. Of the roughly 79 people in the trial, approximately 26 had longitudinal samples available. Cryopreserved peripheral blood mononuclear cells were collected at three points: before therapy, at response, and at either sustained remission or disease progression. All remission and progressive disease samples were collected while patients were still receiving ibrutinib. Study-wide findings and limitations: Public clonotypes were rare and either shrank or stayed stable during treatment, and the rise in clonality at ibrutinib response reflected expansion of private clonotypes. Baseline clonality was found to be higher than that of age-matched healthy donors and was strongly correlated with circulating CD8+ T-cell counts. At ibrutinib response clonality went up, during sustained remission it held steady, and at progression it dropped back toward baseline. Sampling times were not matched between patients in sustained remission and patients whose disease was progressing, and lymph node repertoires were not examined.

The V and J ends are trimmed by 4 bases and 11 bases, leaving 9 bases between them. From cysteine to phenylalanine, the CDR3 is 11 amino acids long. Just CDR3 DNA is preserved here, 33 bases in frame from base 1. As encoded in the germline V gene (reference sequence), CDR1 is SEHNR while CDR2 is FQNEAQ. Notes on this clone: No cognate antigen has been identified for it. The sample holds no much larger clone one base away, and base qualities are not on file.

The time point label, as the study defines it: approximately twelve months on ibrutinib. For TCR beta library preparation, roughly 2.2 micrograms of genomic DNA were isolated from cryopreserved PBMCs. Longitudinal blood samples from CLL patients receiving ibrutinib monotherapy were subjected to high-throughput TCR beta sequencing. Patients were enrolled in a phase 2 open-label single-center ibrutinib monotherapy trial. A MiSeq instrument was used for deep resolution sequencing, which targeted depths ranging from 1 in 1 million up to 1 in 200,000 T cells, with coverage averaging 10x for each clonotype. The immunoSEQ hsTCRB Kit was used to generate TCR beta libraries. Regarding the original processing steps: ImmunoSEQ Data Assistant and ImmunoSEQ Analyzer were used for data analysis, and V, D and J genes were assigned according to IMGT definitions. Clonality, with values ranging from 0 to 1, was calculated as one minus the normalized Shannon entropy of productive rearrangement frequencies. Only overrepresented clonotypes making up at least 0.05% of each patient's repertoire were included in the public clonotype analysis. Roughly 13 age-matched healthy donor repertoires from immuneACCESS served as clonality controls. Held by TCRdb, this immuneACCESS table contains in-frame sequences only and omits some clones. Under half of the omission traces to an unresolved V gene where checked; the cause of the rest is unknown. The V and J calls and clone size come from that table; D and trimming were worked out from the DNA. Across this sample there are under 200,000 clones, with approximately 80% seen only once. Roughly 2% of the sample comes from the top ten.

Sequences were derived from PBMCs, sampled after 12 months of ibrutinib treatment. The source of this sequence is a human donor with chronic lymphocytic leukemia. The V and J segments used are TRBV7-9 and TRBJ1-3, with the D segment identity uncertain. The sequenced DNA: TGTGCCAGCAGCTCGGGGTCAGCCATATATTTT. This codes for CASSSGSAIYF.